A single TCR beta chain is shown here with its context. The target antigen is unknown. This specimen belongs to a study of blood T cells in healthy people across ages. General study results and limits: Samples with more naive T cells showed higher observed beta diversity. There were more naive CD4+ cells and higher diversity in long-lived donors than in aged donors. Because sorting was not performed, PBMCs prevented conclusive naive versus antigen-experienced comparison.

Every donor provided around 10 milliliters of peripheral blood. CDR3 size: 14 residues. V lost 6 bases, J lost 6 bases, and 7 bases stayed unmatched. CDR1 SNHLY and CDR2 FYNNEI come from the germline V gene. Then a second PCR, running about 6 to 12 cycles, was carried out with a sample-barcoded 5' primer and a J-beta primer mix. TCRdb itself ran the 5' RACE reads through MiXCR, one entry per CDR3 protein. Counted here are some 900,000 distinct CDR3 sequences, roughly 26% occurring once; the ten biggest clones make up approximately 15%. The genes are TRBV2 and TRBJ1-2; 10 bases map to TRBD1. The receptor's source is a woman over 75 in good health. The sequencing input was blood. The CDR3 protein is CASRRQGAFDGYTF. CDR3 nucleotide sequence: TGTGCCAGCAGAAGACAGGGGGCGTTTGATGGCTACACCTTC.